These 27 T cell receptor beta chains were sequenced from one sample in a study of cytomegalovirus exposure and HLA in healthy donors. PCR employed 60 Vbeta and 13 Jbeta primers. Sequencing was performed with immunoSEQ multiplex PCR; in TCRdb, only in-frame clones are kept and a portion is missing. Here the sample spans 95,000 to 110,000 clones, around 77% being singletons. The sequenced sample was PBMCs. Receptors originate from a male donor in good health and CMV-seronegative.

The chain joins TRBV19 to TRBJ2-7; 11 bases agree with TRBD1. Germline assignment: CDR1 LNHDA and CDR2 SQIVND (reference sequence). V lost 2 bases to trimming and J lost 3 bases; unmatched junction nucleotides: 3. This CDR3 has 15 amino acids. The CDR3 loop is CASSISGTGGYEQYF. The CDR3 DNA is TGTGCCAGTAGTATATCTGGGACAGGGGGCTACGAGCAGTACTTC.

This sequence joins TRBV7-9 and TRBJ2-1, with D maybe TRBD2 (7 bases). The germline V and J ends were trimmed by 1 base and 8 bases, with 12 bases remaining between them. Germline CDR1 is SEHNR and CDR2 is FQNEAQ (reference sequence). The CDR3 runs 14 residues. The DNA of the CDR3 is TGTGCCAGCAGCTTAGGGCGGGGGCTGGATGAGCAGTTCTTC. This translates into CASSLGRGLDEQFF.

The V gene is TRBV28, the J gene TRBJ1-5; TRBD1 matches at 7 bases. Germline V lookup: CDR1 MDHEN, CDR2 SYDVKM. J was trimmed by 2 bases and V by 8 bases; bases with no gene match: 3. The CDR3 length is 13 residues. CDR3 nucleotide sequence: TGTGCCAGCGGAGGGACAGGCAATCAGCCCCAGCATTTT. Protein product: CASGGTGNQPQHF.

This clone was picked up a small number of times. The chain recombines TRBV4-1 with TRBJ1-5; TRBD1 matches at 7 bases. The CDR3 sequence is 15 residues long. Germline V CDR1 and CDR2: MGHRA, YSYEKL. Losses at the gene ends were 0 bases for V and 6 bases for J; bases not matched to a gene: 5. The chain's CDR3 is CASSQDQGGVQPQHF. The CDR3 DNA is TGCGCCAGCAGCCAAGATCAAGGGGGCGTTCAGCCCCAGCATTTT.

The J gene is TRBJ2-5, the V gene TRBV5-1; 11 positions match TRBD2. The length of the CDR3 is 15 residues. Trimming took 7 bases from V and 1 from J; bases not matched to a gene: 6. Germline V CDR1 and CDR2: SGHRS, YFSETQ. Here the CDR3 reads CASSSGLAVQETQYF. CDR3 sequence (DNA): TGCGCCAGCTCCTCGGGACTAGCGGTCCAAGAGACCCAGTACTTC.

DNA of the CDR3: TGTGCCAGCACGCTAGCGCGACACAATGAGCAGTTCTTC. Its protein product is CASTLARHNEQFF. This chain joins TRBV25-1 and TRBJ2-1; perhaps TRBD2 as D (6 bases). The CDR3 covers 13 residues. With 7 bases removed from V and 5 bases from J, the gap between germline ends came to 12 bases. Germline V gene lookup returns CDR1 MGHDK and CDR2 SYGVNS.

This chain links TRBV13 with TRBJ2-3; TRBD2 matches at 8 bases. The CDR3 covers 15 residues. Germline V gene lookup returns CDR1 PRHDT and CDR2 FYEKMQ (reference sequence). With 5 bases clipped from V and 2 bases from J, the junction kept 6 bases outside the gene matches. The CDR3 is CASSLKRENTDTQYF. CDR3 DNA sequence: TGTGCCAGCAGCCTCAAGCGGGAGAACACAGATACGCAGTATTTT.

This clone appeared a few times. The chain combines TRBV30 with TRBJ2-1, with 10 bases aligning to TRBD2. CDR1 is GTSNPN and CDR2 is SVGIG in the germline V gene (reference sequence). The CDR3 extends over 11 amino acids. Written as DNA, the CDR3 is TGTACTAGCGGGAATTACAATGAGCAGTTCTTC. It encodes CTSGNYNEQFF.

In this sample, this clone turned up a few times. The chain couples TRBV21-1 to TRBJ2-7; TRBD2, as called in the table, went unchecked against the DNA. TRBV21-1 constitutes a pseudogene. This CDR3 comprises 13 residues. CDR3 sequence: CASSRDGGYEQYF. The CDR3 DNA reads as TGTGCCAGCAGCAGGGACGGGGGTTACGAGCAGTACTTC.

J is TRBJ1-2 and V is TRBV5-1, with 7 nucleotides matching TRBD1. The CDR3 has 15 residues. V was clipped by 6 bases and J by 4 bases; unmatched bases: 12. The germline V gene has CDR1 SGHRS and CDR2 YFSETQ. DNA for the CDR3: TGCGCCAGCACCCTCTCGACAGGGTATATCTATGGCTACACCTTC. Its protein is CASTLSTGYIYGYTF.

This clone was recorded a few times. The V call is TRBV29-1, the J call TRBJ2-3; tentatively, D is TRBD2 (6 bases). The germline V gene has CDR1 SQVTM and CDR2 ANQGSEA. CDR3 length: 14 amino acids. Trimming shortened V by 6 bases and J by 5 bases, and 18 bases separated the two germline ends. The CDR3, as DNA: TGCAGCGTGAAATCAGCGGGTCGGGGAGATACGCAGTATTTT. This codes for CSVKSAGRGDTQYF.

The chain is built from TRBV5-1 and TRBJ2-5, with D tentatively TRBD2 (5 bases). The DNA end is more similar to TRBJ2-7, so the J call may be wrong. The length of the CDR3 is 14 residues. Per the germline V gene, CDR1 is SGHRS and CDR2 is YFSETQ. The CDR3 is CASSLGERYYEQYF. The CDR3 nucleotides read TGCGCCAGCAGCTTGGGGGAGAGGTACTACGAGCAGTACTTC.

V and J are TRBV19 and TRBJ1-1; TRBD1 is a possible D gene (5 bases). Trimming cost V 2 bases and J 1 base, with 5 bases left between them. Germline CDR1 reads LNHDA; CDR2 reads SQIVND (reference sequence). There are 13 residues in the CDR3. CDR3 sequence reads: CASSIQGNTEAFF. DNA for the CDR3: TGTGCCAGTAGTATACAGGGGAACACTGAAGCTTTCTTT.

The gene calls are TRBV5-1 and TRBJ1-2; D gene ambiguous. From germline, CDR1 is SGHRS and CDR2 YFSETQ. V lost 4 bases and J lost 0, with 10 bases in between. The CDR3 totals 14 residues. The CDR3 DNA is TGCGCCAGCAGCCCCATCCTAGCTAACTATGGCTACACCTTC. Translating gives CASSPILANYGYTF.

The gene calls are TRBV7-9 and TRBJ1-1; D is unclear. Trimming left V 5 bases short and J 1 base short, with 14 bases between. Germline V CDR1 and CDR2: SEHNR, FQNEAQ (reference sequence). The CDR3 is made up of 15 amino acids. This CDR3 reads CASSPQSSWNTEAFF. Written as DNA, the CDR3 is TGTGCCAGCAGCCCCCAATCCAGTTGGAACACTGAAGCTTTCTTT. Variable domain in full (rest from reference TRBV7-9 and TRBJ1-1): DTGVSQNPRHKITKRGQNVTFRCDPISEHNRLYWYRQTLGQGPEFLTYFQNEAQLEKSRLLSDRFSAERPKGSFSTLEIQRTEQGDSAMYLCASSPQSSWNTEAFFGQGTRLTVV.

The chain carries TRBV6-4 and TRBJ1-5, with 9 bases fitting TRBD1. The CDR3 sequence is 21 residues long. The germline CDR1 and CDR2 sequences are MRHNA and SNTAGT. V was clipped by 2 bases and J by 2 bases; unmatched bases: 19. This CDR3 is CASSDKGISGQGKIGNQPQHF. CDR3 bases: TGTGCCAGCAGTGACAAAGGGATTTCGGGACAGGGAAAGATCGGCAATCAGCCCCAGCATTTT.

The rearrangement uses TRBV30 and TRBJ2-7; TRBD1 agrees at 11 bases. This CDR3 contains 14 residues. CDR1 and CDR2 (germline): GTSNPN, SVGIG (reference sequence). J was trimmed by 7 bases and V by 5 bases; bases with no gene match: 10. In DNA, the CDR3 is TGTGCCTGGGCAAAGGACAGGGGGCTGTGGGAGCAGTACTTC. Residues: CAWAKDRGLWEQYF.

V gene TRBV19 combines with J gene TRBJ2-2; the D gene is possibly TRBD1 (5 bases). The length of the CDR3 is 16 residues. Trimming took off 8 bases at V and 6 bases at J, with 22 bases between the two ends. Germline V lookup: CDR1 LNHDA, CDR2 SQIVND (reference sequence). CDR3 sequence (DNA): TGTGCCAGTTCTTTGGAAGGTGCAGGGTGGGCCGGGGAGCTGTTTTTT. It yields the protein CASSLEGAGWAGELFF.

The chain couples TRBV6-5 to TRBJ2-7; D possibly corresponds to TRBD1 (5 bases). Trimming shortened V by 2 bases and J by 12 bases, and 17 bases separated the two germline ends. The CDR3 contains 13 residues. Germline V gene data show CDR1 as MNHEY and CDR2 as SVGAGI. CDR3 amino acids: CASSYDSTRGTYF. As DNA, the CDR3 is TGTGCCAGCAGTTACGACAGCACAAGAGGAACGTACTTC.

This clone occurred once. This rearrangement joins TRBV27 to TRBJ1-4, with 7 bases that match TRBD1. CDR3 length equals 16 residues. Germline V gene lookup returns CDR1 MNHEY and CDR2 SMNVEV (reference sequence). V was pared by 5 bases and J by 3 bases, with 9 bases of the junction left unmatched. CDR3: CASSPQPGTANEKLFF. The DNA for the CDR3 is TGTGCCAGCAGTCCTCAACCCGGGACAGCTAATGAAAAACTGTTTTTT.

This clone was picked up a small number of times. The rearrangement links TRBV7-3 to TRBJ1-1; D unresolved. Germline V gene data show CDR1 as SGHTA and CDR2 as FQGTGA. The V and J ends lost 2 bases and 5 bases respectively, with 21 bases between them. There are 17 residues in the CDR3. The CDR3 region is CASSLWPGVRRRTEAFF. CDR3 coding DNA: TGTGCCAGCAGCTTATGGCCCGGTGTCCGGAGGCGAACTGAAGCTTTCTTT.

The V and J genes are TRBV7-9 and TRBJ2-3, with 9 nucleotides matching TRBD1. CDR3 size: 15 residues. V lost 4 bases to trimming and J lost 3 bases; unmatched junction nucleotides: 5. Germline V gene data show CDR1 as SEHNR and CDR2 as FQNEAQ (reference sequence). The CDR3 DNA reads TGTGCCAGCAGCTCCCGGGACAGGGCAACAGATACGCAGTATTTT. Translation gives CASSSRDRATDTQYF.

The chain couples TRBV30 to TRBJ1-5, with D maybe TRBD1 (6 bases). The V gene's germline CDR1 is GTSNPN and CDR2 SVGIG (reference sequence). This CDR3 contains 17 residues. Trimming removed 1 base from V and 0 bases from J, with 16 bases in between. The chain's CDR3 is CAWSATTGPYSNQPQHF. CDR3 nucleotide sequence: TGTGCCTGGAGTGCGACGACAGGACCATATAGCAATCAGCCCCAGCATTTT.

The rearrangement uses TRBV30 and TRBJ1-2; unclear D gene. The CDR3 has 15 amino acids. Looked up from germline, CDR1 is GTSNPN and CDR2 is SVGIG (reference sequence). The V gene lost 0 bases and the J gene lost 4 bases, with 15 bases spanning the gap. As DNA, the CDR3 is TGTGCCTGGAGTGTACCGCGGCGGGTCCTCTATGGCTACACCTTC. Translating it yields CAWSVPRRVLYGYTF.

The chain has TRBV7-6 and TRBJ1-2; D is undetermined. V lost 2 bases and J lost 8, with 12 bases in between. This CDR3 contains 13 residues. The germline gives CDR1 SGHVS, CDR2 FNYEAQ. DNA for the CDR3: TGTGCCAGCAGCTTAAGTCTGGGTAGCGGCTACACCTTC. Residues: CASSLSLGSGYTF.

The CDR3 DNA sequence: TGTGCCAGCACCGACTTCTACGAGCAGTACTTC. Residues: CASTDFYEQYF. The rearrangement joins TRBV11-2 to TRBJ2-7; D unresolved. Germline CDR1 reads SGHAT; CDR2 reads FQNNGV. This CDR3 contains 11 residues. The germline V and J ends were trimmed by 7 bases and 3 bases, with 7 bases remaining between them.

The chain recombines TRBV7-9 with TRBJ2-2; 7 nucleotides match TRBD1. Germline loops: CDR1 SEHNR, CDR2 FQNEAQ (reference sequence). V trimming: 4 bases; J trimming: 7 bases; junction bases outside the gene matches: 3. This CDR3 spans 13 amino acids. CDR3 loop: CASSYRQGGELFF. The CDR3 DNA sequence: TGTGCCAGCAGCTACCGACAGGGCGGGGAGCTGTTTTTT.